Detailed here is one T cell receptor gamma chain. Its antigen remains unidentified. After alphabeta T cell depletion, CD3+ Vdelta1+ Vdelta2- thymocytes were sorted. The record originates from a study of Vδ1+ human thymocytes. Study-wide points: Despite high sort purity, about 20% of thymic T cell receptor delta sequences were Vdelta2. Thymic TRG and TRD repertoires appeared highly polyclonal.

Germline V CDR1 and CDR2: VTNTFY, YDVSTARD (reference sequence). V was pared by 7 bases and J by 2 bases, with 7 bases of the junction left unmatched. This CDR3 contains 14 residues. RNA was extracted from the cells and then reverse transcribed. Multiplex PCR used pooled V-gene forward primers and a constant-region reverse primer to amplify CDR3s. TCRdb redid the clone calls on the multiplex PCR reads with CATT. The data contain tens of thousands of gamma-chain clones, 12% to 15% of them singletons. This TCR derives from a child under two years old who had congenital heart surgery. V usage is TRGV3 and J usage is TRGJP1. Sequenced: Vdelta1+ gamma-delta thymocytes from the thymus. Documented subset: FACS-sorted CD3+ TCRalphabeta- TCRVdelta1+ TCRVdelta2- thymocytes. Here the CDR3 DNA reads TGTGCCACCTGTGACCAGACCACTGGTTGGTTCAAGATATTT. Translating gives CATCDQTTGWFKIF.